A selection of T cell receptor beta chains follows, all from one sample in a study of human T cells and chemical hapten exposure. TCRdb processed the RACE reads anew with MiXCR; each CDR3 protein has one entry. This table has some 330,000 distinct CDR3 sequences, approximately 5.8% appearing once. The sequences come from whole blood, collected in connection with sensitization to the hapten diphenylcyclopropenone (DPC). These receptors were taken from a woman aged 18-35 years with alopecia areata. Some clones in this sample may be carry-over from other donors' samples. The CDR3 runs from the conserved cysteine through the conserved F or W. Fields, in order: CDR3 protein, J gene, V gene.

CDR3aa: CSARTGYDTEAFF
j_gene: TRBJ1-1
v_gene: TRBV20-1

CDR3aa: CASSQDQKTRGESGNTIYF
j_gene: TRBJ1-3
v_gene: TRBV3-1

CDR3aa: CASRGIPSTDTQYF
j_gene: TRBJ2-3
v_gene: TRBV5-1

CDR3aa: CASSPLSSGLVKNIQYF
j_gene: TRBJ2-4
v_gene: TRBV12-3/TRBV12-4

CDR3aa: CASSSGTSGGAWYNEQFF
j_gene: TRBJ2-1
v_gene: TRBV6-2/TRBV6-3

CDR3aa: CASSQDAAGRQPQHF
j_gene: TRBJ1-5
v_gene: TRBV4-2

CDR3aa: CASSLQGPTDTSTDTQYF
j_gene: TRBJ2-3
v_gene: TRBV4-2

CDR3aa: CASRLRTNTEAFF
j_gene: TRBJ1-1
v_gene: TRBV5-5

CDR3aa: CASSLTGLAGDEQFF
j_gene: TRBJ2-1
v_gene: TRBV7-3

CDR3aa: CSAVSGTGVGLRNQPQHF
j_gene: TRBJ1-5
v_gene: TRBV20-1

CDR3aa: CASSSSGGFAGELFF
j_gene: TRBJ2-2
v_gene: TRBV27

CDR3aa: CASSSQRQATDTQYF
j_gene: TRBJ2-3
v_gene: TRBV12-3/TRBV12-4

CDR3aa: CASSQQQGRTEAFF
j_gene: TRBJ1-1
v_gene: TRBV6-2/TRBV6-3

CDR3aa: CAISGDQRGHNEQFF
j_gene: TRBJ2-1
v_gene: TRBV10-3

CDR3aa: CASGDWETQYF
j_gene: TRBJ2-5
v_gene: TRBV12-3/TRBV12-4

CDR3aa: CASTPTPGTYNEQFF
j_gene: TRBJ2-1
v_gene: TRBV28

CDR3aa: CASSRLAGAFSTDTQYF
j_gene: TRBJ2-3
v_gene: TRBV7-2

CDR3aa: CASSVGQATEAFF
j_gene: TRBJ1-1
v_gene: TRBV7-6

CDR3aa: CASSPGIGQDREKLFF
j_gene: TRBJ1-4
v_gene: TRBV16

CDR3aa: CSADGLAGGQETQYF
j_gene: TRBJ2-5
v_gene: TRBV20-1

CDR3aa: CASRNLRGFSGANVLTF
j_gene: TRBJ2-6
v_gene: TRBV6-5

CDR3aa: CSGYREIGYGAFF
j_gene: TRBJ1-1
v_gene: TRBV29-1

CDR3aa: CASSRGVTEAFF
j_gene: TRBJ1-1
v_gene: TRBV7-9

CDR3aa: CASSLSPGREKLFF
j_gene: TRBJ1-4
v_gene: TRBV28

CDR3aa: CASSLARTGTFGYTF
j_gene: TRBJ1-2
v_gene: TRBV5-1

CDR3aa: CASSQDLAGGRALQYF
j_gene: TRBJ2-4
v_gene: TRBV3-1

CDR3aa: CASSPRTGGRTDTQYF
j_gene: TRBJ2-3
v_gene: TRBV7-8

CDR3aa: CASSLGAGPGTDTQYF
j_gene: TRBJ2-3
v_gene: TRBV7-9

CDR3aa: CASSLIPNTGELFF
j_gene: TRBJ2-2
v_gene: TRBV12-3/TRBV12-4

CDR3aa: CASSQGGSASPLLNEQFF
j_gene: TRBJ2-1
v_gene: TRBV4-3

CDR3aa: CASSARRGASGGTLKGDTQYF
j_gene: TRBJ2-3
v_gene: TRBV5-1

CDR3aa: CASSQGTGKGQPQHF
j_gene: TRBJ1-5
v_gene: TRBV3-1

CDR3aa: CASSRTSGGNYEQYF
j_gene: TRBJ2-7
v_gene: TRBV5-1

CDR3aa: CASSLESSSYEQYF
j_gene: TRBJ2-7
v_gene: TRBV5-6

CDR3aa: CASSQDSGRLNIQYF
j_gene: TRBJ2-4
v_gene: TRBV3-1

CDR3aa: CASSSKITGTGANVLTF
j_gene: TRBJ2-6
v_gene: TRBV7-9

CDR3aa: CASSPGDIYEQYF
j_gene: TRBJ2-7
v_gene: TRBV27